The clone carrying this T cell receptor (beta chain) was observed many times. This CDR3 has 15 residues. Germline V gene data show CDR1 as SGHTA and CDR2 as FQGNSA. V lost 5 bases, J lost 5 bases, and 6 bases stayed unmatched. First-strand cDNA relied on TRAV- and TRBV-specific primers spanning alpha and beta chains. TCRs were amplified for around 21 PCR cycles with a constant-region primer and V-primer adapter. Amplification (by in vitro transcription) was performed on isolated mRNA. TCRdb recomputed calls from the reads with MiXCR, one row per CDR3 protein. The table includes more than 70,000 distinct CDR3 sequences, around 31% detected once. As to time point: before trial treatment. The entry originates in a study of low-dose radiotherapy and immunotherapy resistance in tumors.

The material sequenced was PBMCs, taken before treatment. The receptor was derived from a female donor with ovarian cancer. The rearrangement links TRBV7-2 to TRBJ2-5, with 12 bases aligning to TRBD2. CDR3 bases: TGTGCCAGCAGCCCTAGCGGGAGGGCAGGGGAGACCCAGTACTTC. This encodes CASSPSGRAGETQYF.